Given below is one T cell receptor beta chain in context. The specificity of this receptor is unknown. No clone much larger than this one lies a single base away; base qualities are absent. V and J lose 0 bases and 2 bases, and a span of 11 bases separates them. The germline V gene (reference sequence) sets CDR1 to LGHDT and CDR2 to YNNKEL. The CDR3 goes from the cysteine to the phenylalanine over 15 residues. The retained sequence is limited to the CDR3, 45 bases, with the frame set at the first base. The immunoSEQ Assay, a bias-controlled multiplex PCR, was used to amplify TCRbeta CDR3 regions from genomic DNA. Concerning the study's data processing: The number of nucleated cells in each sample was estimated by amplification of reference gene primers within the assay. To quantify the absolute abundance of each unique TCRbeta CDR3 rearrangement, sequence reads were collapsed and filtered. For each sample, productive Simpson clonality was calculated by taking the square root of Simpson's diversity index across productive rearrangements. TCRdb limited this immuneACCESS table to in-frame rearrangements with V and J called. A share of clones is missing; checked studies link under half to unresolved V genes, and the rest is unexplained. V and J calls and clone size are copied from that table; D and trimming were computed from the DNA. The sample table holds 90,000 to 130,000 clones, of which more than 70% were seen once. Less than 3.5% of the sample belongs to the ten largest clones.

Collaborating institutions collected whole blood in K2EDTA tubes following their own protocols. Collaborator samples were shipped for TCRbeta analysis as frozen whole blood, isolated PBMCs, or DNA extracted from either sample type. These data are taken from a study of blood T cell repertoires in COVID-19 (dated by TCRdb to 2018 to 2021). Regarding the research as a whole: Samples from collaborators originated in the United States, Italy and Spain and spanned both the acute and convalescent phases of COVID-19. The material from the prospective study consisted of cDNA or gDNA derived from T cells, B-cell-depleted T cells, or PBMCs. Subjects who had been exposed to COVID-19, were actively infected with it, or had recovered from it provided the deeply sampled blood TCRbeta repertoires that made up the dataset. The repertoires were released in a freely available public database meant as a resource for research on the immune response to SARS-CoV-2. The samples were drawn from the first 160 participants of the ongoing ImmuneRACE study and from 950 to 1,500 subjects provided by 6 global collaborators. The sample metadata nearly always contained a de-identified subject ID, COVID-19 status, age in years and sex. Where available, HLA class I and class II types were taken from metadata supplied by the sample provider and were not determined by assay-based typing. Results and caveats for the whole study, not just this receptor: How much clinical and demographic metadata was included differed by source and by participant, and the metadata was provided uncurated.

The TCR comes from a woman aged 45-59 years with acute or convalescent COVID-19. The sequenced sample consisted of peripheral blood. This receptor chain uses TRBV3-1 (or the pseudogene TRBV3-2) and TRBJ2-7; a weak D assignment points to TRBD2 (5 bases agree). The sequenced DNA is TGTGCCAGCAGCCAAGAGGTAGGAGCGGCCTACGAGCAGTACTTC. Its product reads: CASSQEVGAAYEQYF.